A single sample is the source of the 9 T cell receptor beta chains below, sequenced in a study of T cell repertoires in cytomegalovirus infection. TCRdb re-called the reads with MiXCR, one entry per CDR3 protein. The sample shows some 920,000 distinct CDR3 sequences, 30% to 40% of them seen only once. Their antigen targets remain unknown. The material sequenced was cultured CD8+ T cells from PBMCs, taken from culture after CMV antigen stimulation. These receptors were obtained from a human donor in good health (CMV status not recorded). Some clones in this sample may be carry-over from other donors' samples.

The CDR3 DNA is TGTGCCAGCAGTAGCAGCGGGGGGGCCGTCCATGAGCAGTTCTTC. Translated, it gives CASSSSGGAVHEQFF. The chain combines TRBV12-3 or TRBV12-4 with TRBJ2-1; 10 bases are shared with TRBD2. Trimming at V came to 5 bases and at J to 8 bases, leaving 9 bases not matched to a gene. The CDR3 extends over 15 amino acids.

This clonotype was detected a few times. This chain connects TRBV19 to TRBJ1-1; no firm D call. CDR1 and CDR2 (germline): LNHDA, SQIVND (reference sequence). CDR3 size: 12 residues. V lost 7 bases and J 2 bases, leaving 8 bases between the germline ends. CDR3 bases: TGTGCCAGTAAGCGGAGAAACACTGAAGCTTTCTTT. Its protein is CASKRRNTEAFF.

This clonotype has just a few counts. V is TRBV28 and J is TRBJ1-6, with a tentative D call TRBD1 (6 bases). This CDR3 has 16 amino acids. V lost 8 bases and J lost 7, with 21 bases in between. Germline values: CDR1 MDHEN, CDR2 SYDVKM. The CDR3 coding sequence is TGTGCCAGCGGACCCCCCAGGACAGAGAAGAATTCACCCCTCCACTTT. Protein product: CASGPPRTEKNSPLHF.

The J gene is TRBJ1-2, the V gene TRBV19, with D unclear. V lost 1 base, J lost 10 bases, and 7 bases lay in between. CDR1 and CDR2 (germline): LNHDA, SQIVND (reference sequence). The CDR3 consists of 11 residues. CDR3 coding DNA: TGTGCCAGTAGTATAGGACGGATCTACACCTTC. Protein sequence: CASSIGRIYTF.

This clonotype was detected a few times. The CDR3 DNA reads as TGTGCCAGCAGCTTAGTCGGGGAAAACACTGAAGCTTTCTTT. This sequence encodes CASSLVGENTEAFF. This chain uses TRBV7-6 with TRBJ1-1; D is undetermined. CDR1 is SGHVS, CDR2 FNYEAQ, per germline. The CDR3 is 14 residues long. Trimming removed 1 base at V and 2 bases at J, with 8 bases between. Looking up the rest from reference TRBV7-6 and TRBJ1-1 gives the full variable domain: GAGVSQSPRYKVTKRGQDVALRCDPISGHVSLYWYRQALGQGPEFLTYFNYEAQQDKSGLPNDRFSAERPEGSISTLTIQRTEQRDSAMYRCASSLVGENTEAFFGQGTRLTVV.

The chain combines TRBV10-3 with TRBJ1-2; a weak D match, TRBD1 (5 bases). The germline V gene encodes CDR1 ENHRY and CDR2 SYGVKD. Trimming stripped 8 bases from V and 4 bases from J, with 23 bases between. This CDR3 contains 16 residues. The CDR3: CAIAEGRASTAYGYTF. CDR3 DNA sequence: TGTGCCATCGCTGAAGGCAGGGCAAGTACTGCCTATGGCTACACCTTC.

The chain recombines TRBV12-3 or TRBV12-4 with TRBJ1-2, with D tentatively TRBD1 (5 bases). The CDR3 runs 13 residues. The V end was cut by 7 bases, the J end by 2 bases, with 11 bases between. The CDR3 DNA is TGTGCCAGCACCCCAGCAGGGAACTATGGCTACACCTTC. It codes for CASTPAGNYGYTF.

The J gene is TRBJ2-5, the V gene TRBV3-1; 9 bases agree with TRBD2. The V gene's germline CDR1 is LGHDT and CDR2 YNNKEL (reference sequence). The CDR3 spans 15 residues. V dropped 4 bases and J dropped 3; count of bases not matched to a gene: 6. Here the CDR3 DNA reads TGTGCCAGCAGCCTGACTAGCGGTCCCGAAGAGACCCAGTACTTC. Its translation is CASSLTSGPEETQYF.

The sample holds a few counts of this clonotype. The chain is built from TRBV25-1 and TRBJ2-1, with a weak D call TRBD2 (5 bases). The V and J ends lost 4 bases and 12 bases respectively, with 10 bases between them. This CDR3 region has 11 residues. The germline V gene encodes CDR1 MGHDK and CDR2 SYGVNS. CDR3 nucleotides: TGTGCCAGCAGTGTCCCCCGGGGGCAGTTCTTC. Its translation is CASSVPRGQFF.